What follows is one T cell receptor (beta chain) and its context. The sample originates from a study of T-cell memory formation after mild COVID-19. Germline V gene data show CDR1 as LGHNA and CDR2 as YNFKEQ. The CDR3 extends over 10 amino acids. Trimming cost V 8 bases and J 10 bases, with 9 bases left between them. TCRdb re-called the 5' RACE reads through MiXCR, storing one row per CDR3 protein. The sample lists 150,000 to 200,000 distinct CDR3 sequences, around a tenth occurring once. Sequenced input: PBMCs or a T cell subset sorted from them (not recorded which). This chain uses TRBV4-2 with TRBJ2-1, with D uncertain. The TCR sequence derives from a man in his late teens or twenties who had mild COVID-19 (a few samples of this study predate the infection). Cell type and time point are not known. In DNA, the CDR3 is TGTGCCAGCGGCTCCGGCGAGCAGTTCTTC. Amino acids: CASGSGEQFF.